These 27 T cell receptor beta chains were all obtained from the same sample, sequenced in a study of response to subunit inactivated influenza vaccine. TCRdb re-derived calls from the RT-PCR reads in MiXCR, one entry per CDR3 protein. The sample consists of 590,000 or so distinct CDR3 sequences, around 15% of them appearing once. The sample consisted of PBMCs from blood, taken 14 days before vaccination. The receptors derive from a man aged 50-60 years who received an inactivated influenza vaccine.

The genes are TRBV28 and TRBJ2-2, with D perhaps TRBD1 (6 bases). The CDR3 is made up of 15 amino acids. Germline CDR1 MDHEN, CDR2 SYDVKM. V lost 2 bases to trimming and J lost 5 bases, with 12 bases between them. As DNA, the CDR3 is TGTGCCAGCAGTTTAATGGACAGCCTGACCGGGGAGCTGTTTTTT. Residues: CASSLMDSLTGELFF. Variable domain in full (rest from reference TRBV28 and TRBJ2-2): DVKVTQSSRYLVKRTGEKVFLECVQDMDHENMFWYRQDPGLGLRLIYFSYDVKMKEKGDIPEGYSVSREKKERFSLILESASTNQTSMYLCASSLMDSLTGELFFGEGSRLTVL.

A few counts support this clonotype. The CDR3 sequence: CASSLGGGSEQYF. In DNA, the CDR3 is TGCGCCAGCAGCTTGGGAGGGGGCAGCGAGCAGTACTTC. This chain links TRBV5-1 with TRBJ2-7; TRBD1 aligns across 7 bases. The V gene end was trimmed by 0 bases and the J gene end by 6 bases; junction bases not matched to a gene: 3. This CDR3 has 13 amino acids. CDR1 and CDR2 from the germline V gene are SGHRS and YFSETQ.

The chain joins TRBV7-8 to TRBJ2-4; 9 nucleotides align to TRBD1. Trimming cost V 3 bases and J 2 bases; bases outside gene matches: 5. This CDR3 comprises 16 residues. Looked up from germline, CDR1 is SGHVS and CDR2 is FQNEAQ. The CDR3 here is CASSFMTGGSKNIQYF. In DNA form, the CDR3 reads TGTGCCAGCAGCTTCATGACAGGGGGTTCCAAAAACATTCAGTACTTC.

CDR3 sequence (DNA): TGTGCCAGCAGCAGGGACAGGGGCAGGGGGAATGAGCAGTTCTTC. Protein product: CASSRDRGRGNEQFF. The chain combines TRBV7-2 with TRBJ2-1; TRBD1 matches 10 bases. The V gene's germline CDR1 is SGHTA and CDR2 FQGNSA. V lost 5 bases and J lost 7; bases outside the gene matches: 8. The CDR3 has 15 amino acids.

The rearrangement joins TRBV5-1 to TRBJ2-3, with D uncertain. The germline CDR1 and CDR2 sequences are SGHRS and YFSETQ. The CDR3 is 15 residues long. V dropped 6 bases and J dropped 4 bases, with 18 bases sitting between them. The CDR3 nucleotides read TGCGCCAGCACCCCCCGCCCGGGTTTCGCAGATACGCAGTATTTT. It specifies CASTPRPGFADTQYF.

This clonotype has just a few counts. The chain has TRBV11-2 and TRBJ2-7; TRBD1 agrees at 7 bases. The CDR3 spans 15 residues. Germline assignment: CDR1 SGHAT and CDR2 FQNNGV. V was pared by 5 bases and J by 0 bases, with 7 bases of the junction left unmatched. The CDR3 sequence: CASSMAGTVSYEQYF. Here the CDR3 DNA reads TGTGCCAGCAGCATGGCCGGGACAGTCTCCTACGAGCAGTACTTC.

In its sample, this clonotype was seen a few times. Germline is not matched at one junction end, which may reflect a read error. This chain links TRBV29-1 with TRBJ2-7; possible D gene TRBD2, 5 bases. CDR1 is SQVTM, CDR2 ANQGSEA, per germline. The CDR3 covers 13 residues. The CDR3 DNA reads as TGCAGCGTAGAAGACGGGGACTCCTACGAGCAGTACTTC. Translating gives CSVEDGDSYEQYF.

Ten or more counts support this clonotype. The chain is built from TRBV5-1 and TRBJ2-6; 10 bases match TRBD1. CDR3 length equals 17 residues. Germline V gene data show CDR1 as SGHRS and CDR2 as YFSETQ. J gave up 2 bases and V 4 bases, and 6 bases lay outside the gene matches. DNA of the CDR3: TGCGCCAGCAGCAAAACCGGGACAGGGGCTGGGGCCAACGTCCTGACTTTC. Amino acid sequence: CASSKTGTGAGANVLTF. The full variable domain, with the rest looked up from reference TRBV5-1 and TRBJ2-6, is KAGVTQTPRYLIKTRGQQVTLSCSPISGHRSVSWYQQTPGQGLQFLFEYFSETQRNKGNFPGRFSGRQFSNSRSEMNVSTLELGDSALYLCASSKTGTGAGANVLTFGAGSRLTVL.

The CDR3 bases are TGTGCCAGCAGCAAAGCAGAGGGACAGCCACTCCAAGAGACCCAGTACTTC. Amino acid sequence: CASSKAEGQPLQETQYF. The chain combines TRBV21-1 with TRBJ2-5; the D call TRBD1 from the table was never checked on the DNA. TRBV21-1 is recorded as a pseudogene. The CDR3 sequence is 17 residues long.

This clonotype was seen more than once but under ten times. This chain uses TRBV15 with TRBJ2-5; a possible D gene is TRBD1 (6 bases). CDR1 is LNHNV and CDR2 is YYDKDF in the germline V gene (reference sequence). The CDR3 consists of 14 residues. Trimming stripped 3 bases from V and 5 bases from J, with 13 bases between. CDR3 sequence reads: CATSSHPRGETQYF. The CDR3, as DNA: TGTGCCACCAGCAGTCATCCGAGGGGGGAGACCCAGTACTTC.

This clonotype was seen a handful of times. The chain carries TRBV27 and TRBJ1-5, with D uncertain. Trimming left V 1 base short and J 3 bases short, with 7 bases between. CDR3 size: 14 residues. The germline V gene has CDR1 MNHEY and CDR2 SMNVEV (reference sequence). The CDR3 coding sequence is TGTGCCAGCAGTTTATGGGGAAACAATCAGCCCCAGCATTTT. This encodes CASSLWGNNQPQHF.

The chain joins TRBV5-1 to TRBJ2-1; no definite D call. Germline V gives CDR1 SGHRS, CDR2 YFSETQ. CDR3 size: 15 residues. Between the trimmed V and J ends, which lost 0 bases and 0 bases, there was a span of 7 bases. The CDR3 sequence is CASSLVFSSYNEQFF. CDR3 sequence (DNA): TGCGCCAGCAGCTTGGTATTCAGCTCCTACAATGAGCAGTTCTTC.

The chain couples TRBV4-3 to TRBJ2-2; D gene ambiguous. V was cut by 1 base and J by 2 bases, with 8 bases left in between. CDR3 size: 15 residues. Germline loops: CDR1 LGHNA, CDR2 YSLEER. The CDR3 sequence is CASSQGVFNTGELFF. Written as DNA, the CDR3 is TGCGCCAGCAGCCAAGGAGTCTTCAACACCGGGGAGCTGTTTTTT.

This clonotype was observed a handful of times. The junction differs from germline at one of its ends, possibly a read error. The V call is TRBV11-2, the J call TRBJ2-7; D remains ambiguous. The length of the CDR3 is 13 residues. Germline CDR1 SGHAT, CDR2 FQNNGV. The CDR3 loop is CASSVEELYEQYF. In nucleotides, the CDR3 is TGTGCCAGCAGCGTAGAGGAACTCTACGAGCAGTACTTC.

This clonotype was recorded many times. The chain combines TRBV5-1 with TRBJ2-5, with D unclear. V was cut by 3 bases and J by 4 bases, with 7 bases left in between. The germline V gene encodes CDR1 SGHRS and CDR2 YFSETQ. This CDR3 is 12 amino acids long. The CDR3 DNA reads TGCGCCAGCAGCTGGGCCGGAGAGACCCAGTACTTC. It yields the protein CASSWAGETQYF.

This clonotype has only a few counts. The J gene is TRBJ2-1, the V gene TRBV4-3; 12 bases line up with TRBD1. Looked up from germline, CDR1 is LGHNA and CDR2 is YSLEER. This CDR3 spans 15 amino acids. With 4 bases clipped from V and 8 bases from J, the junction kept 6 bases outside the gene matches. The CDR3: CASSRGTGGFDEQFF. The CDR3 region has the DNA TGCGCCAGCAGCCGGGGGACAGGGGGCTTCGATGAGCAGTTCTTC.

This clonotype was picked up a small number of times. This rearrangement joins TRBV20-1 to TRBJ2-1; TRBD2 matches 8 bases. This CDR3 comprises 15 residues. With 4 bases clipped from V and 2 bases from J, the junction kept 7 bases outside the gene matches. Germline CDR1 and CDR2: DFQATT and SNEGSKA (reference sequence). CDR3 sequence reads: CSATQRGWTYNEQFF. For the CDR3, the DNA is TGCAGTGCTACCCAGCGGGGGTGGACCTACAATGAGCAGTTCTTC.

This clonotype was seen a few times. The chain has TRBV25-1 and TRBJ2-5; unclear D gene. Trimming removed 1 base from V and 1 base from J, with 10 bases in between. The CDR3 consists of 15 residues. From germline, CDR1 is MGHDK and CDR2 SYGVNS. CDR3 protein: CASSEFRTAQETQYF. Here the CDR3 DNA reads TGTGCCAGCAGTGAATTTAGAACAGCCCAAGAGACCCAGTACTTC. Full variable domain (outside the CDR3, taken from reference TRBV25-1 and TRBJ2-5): EADIYQTPRYLVIGTGKKITLECSQTMGHDKMYWYQQDPGMELHLIHYSYGVNSTEKGDLSSESTVSRIRTEHFPLTLESARPSHTSQYLCASSEFRTAQETQYFGPGTRLLVL.

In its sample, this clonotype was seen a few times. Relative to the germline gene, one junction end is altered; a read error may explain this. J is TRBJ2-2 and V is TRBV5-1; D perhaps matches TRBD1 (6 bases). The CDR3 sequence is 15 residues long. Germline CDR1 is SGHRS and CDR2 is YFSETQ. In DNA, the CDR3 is TGCGCCAGCAGCACCCCGACAGGAAACACCGGGGAGCTGCTTTTT. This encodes CASSTPTGNTGELLF.

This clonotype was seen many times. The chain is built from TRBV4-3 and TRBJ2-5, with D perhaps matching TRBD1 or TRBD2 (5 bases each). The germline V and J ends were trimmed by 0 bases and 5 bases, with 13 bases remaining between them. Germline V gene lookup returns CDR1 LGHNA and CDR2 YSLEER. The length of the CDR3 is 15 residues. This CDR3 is CASSQDHQGGETQYF. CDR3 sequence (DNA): TGCGCCAGCAGCCAAGATCATCAGGGCGGGGAGACCCAGTACTTC.

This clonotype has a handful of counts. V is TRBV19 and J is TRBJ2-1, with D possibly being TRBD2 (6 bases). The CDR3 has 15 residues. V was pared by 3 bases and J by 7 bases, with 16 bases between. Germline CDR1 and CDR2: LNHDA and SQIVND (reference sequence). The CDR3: CASSINGGPWNEQFF. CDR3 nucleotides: TGTGCCAGTAGTATTAACGGAGGGCCTTGGAATGAGCAGTTCTTC.

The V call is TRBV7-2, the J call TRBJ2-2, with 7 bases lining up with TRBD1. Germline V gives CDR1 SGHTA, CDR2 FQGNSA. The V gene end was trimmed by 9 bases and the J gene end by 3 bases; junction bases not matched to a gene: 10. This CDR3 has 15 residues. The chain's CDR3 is CASIRGRGYTGELFF. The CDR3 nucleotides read TGTGCCAGTATTAGGGGCAGGGGGTACACCGGGGAGCTGTTTTTT.

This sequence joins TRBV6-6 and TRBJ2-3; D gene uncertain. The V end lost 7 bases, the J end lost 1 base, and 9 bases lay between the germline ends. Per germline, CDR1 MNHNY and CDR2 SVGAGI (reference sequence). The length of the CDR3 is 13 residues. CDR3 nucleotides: TGTGCCAGCATTCAGCGCCGCACAGATACGCAGTATTTT. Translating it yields CASIQRRTDTQYF.

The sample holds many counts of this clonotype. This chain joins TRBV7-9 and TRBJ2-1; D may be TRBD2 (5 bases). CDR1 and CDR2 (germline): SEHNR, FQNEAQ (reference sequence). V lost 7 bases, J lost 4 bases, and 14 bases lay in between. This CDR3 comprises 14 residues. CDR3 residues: CASIQWGDYNEQFF. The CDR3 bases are TGTGCCAGCATCCAGTGGGGAGATTACAATGAGCAGTTCTTC.

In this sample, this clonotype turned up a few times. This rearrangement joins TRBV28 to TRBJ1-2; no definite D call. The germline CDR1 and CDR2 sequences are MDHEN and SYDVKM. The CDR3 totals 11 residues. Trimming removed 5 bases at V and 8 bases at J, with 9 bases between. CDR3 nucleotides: TGTGCCAGCAGTGTGCCCTCAGGCTACACCTTC. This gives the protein CASSVPSGYTF.

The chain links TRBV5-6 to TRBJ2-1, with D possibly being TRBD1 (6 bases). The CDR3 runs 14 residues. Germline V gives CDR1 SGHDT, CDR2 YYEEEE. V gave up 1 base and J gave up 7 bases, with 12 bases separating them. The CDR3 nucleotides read TGTGCCAGCAGCTTGTTCGACAGGACAAATGAGCAGTTCTTC. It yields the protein CASSLFDRTNEQFF.

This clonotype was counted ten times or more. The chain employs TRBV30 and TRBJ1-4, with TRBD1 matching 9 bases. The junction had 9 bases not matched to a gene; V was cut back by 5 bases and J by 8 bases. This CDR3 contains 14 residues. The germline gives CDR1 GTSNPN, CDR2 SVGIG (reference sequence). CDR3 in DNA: TGTGCCTGGTCCGGGACAGGGAGGGACGAAAAACTGTTTTTT. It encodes CAWSGTGRDEKLFF.